This T cell receptor (beta chain) was sequenced for a study of shared clonotypes between healthy human individuals. Study findings and constraints: Across four donors, naive CD4 shared around 5.4%, naive CD8 about 3.2%, memory CD4 roughly 2.4%, memory CD8 about 0.4%.

The investigators split CD4+ cells into a CD45RA+ naive subset and a CD45RA-negative memory subset. After removal of 3 bases from V and 3 bases from J, the junction contained 9 bases not matched to a gene. Germline-derived CDR1 and CDR2 are SQVTM and ANQGSEA. This CDR3 has 15 amino acids. As concerns this clone: Antigen specificity is unknown.

Assay: immunoSEQ multiplex PCR; the TCRdb copy retains only in-frame clones and omits some. The sample lists about 680,000 clones, about three quarters seen once, with about 1.8% in the top ten. The TCR originated in a woman aged 25 to 39 in good health. Sequencing used memory CD4+ T cells sorted from blood. This sample's subset: CD45RA-negative fraction. The V and J genes are TRBV29-1 and TRBJ1-1, with 8 bases identical to TRBD1. The DNA of the CDR3 is TGCAGCGTTGACCGGACAGGGATTTCTCACACTGAAGCTTTCTTT. Residues: CSVDRTGISHTEAFF.